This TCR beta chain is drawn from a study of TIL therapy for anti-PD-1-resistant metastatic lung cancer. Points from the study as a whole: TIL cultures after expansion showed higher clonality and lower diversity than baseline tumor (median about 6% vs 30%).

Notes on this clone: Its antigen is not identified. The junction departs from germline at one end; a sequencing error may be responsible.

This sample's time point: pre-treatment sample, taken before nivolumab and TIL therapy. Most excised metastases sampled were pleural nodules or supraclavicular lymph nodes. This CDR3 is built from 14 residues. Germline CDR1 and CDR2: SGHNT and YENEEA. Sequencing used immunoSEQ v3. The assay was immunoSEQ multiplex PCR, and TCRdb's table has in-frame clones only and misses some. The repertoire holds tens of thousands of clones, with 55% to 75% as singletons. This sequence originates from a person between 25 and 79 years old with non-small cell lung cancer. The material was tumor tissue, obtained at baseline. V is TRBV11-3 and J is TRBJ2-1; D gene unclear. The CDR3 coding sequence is TGTGCCAGCAGCTTACAAACTAAGTACAATGAACAGTTCTTC. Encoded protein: CASSLQTKYNEQFF.